This T cell receptor (beta chain) was recorded in a study of cytomegalovirus exposure and HLA in healthy donors. Overall study findings and caveats: Cytomegalovirus association was assigned to some 160 TCR beta chains. Data from an earlier analysis indicated that most TCR beta V segments were productive either about 90% or about 30% of the time. With high specificity and sensitivity, the classifier reportedly diagnosed cytomegalovirus status.

Likely unrecorded immune exposures existed in these nominally healthy donors. This PCR relied on a set of 60 Vbeta primers and 13 Jbeta primers. Here immunoSEQ multiplex PCR was the method, and the copy in TCRdb shows in-frame clones only, minus some. The sample lists around 150,000 clones; 80% were seen once. In regard to this clone: Its antigen is not known.

Sequenced input: PBMCs. The source is a man between 18 and 35 years old in good health and CMV-seropositive.

Here the CDR3 DNA reads TGCGCCAGCAGCCGACAGGGACCCCTCCACTTT. It yields the protein CASSRQGPLHF. The chain couples TRBV4-1 to TRBJ1-6, with TRBD1 identical over 7 bases. J was trimmed by 12 bases and V by 4 bases; bases with no gene match: 0. The CDR3 runs to 11 residues. CDR1 and CDR2 from the germline V gene are MGHRA and YSYEKL.